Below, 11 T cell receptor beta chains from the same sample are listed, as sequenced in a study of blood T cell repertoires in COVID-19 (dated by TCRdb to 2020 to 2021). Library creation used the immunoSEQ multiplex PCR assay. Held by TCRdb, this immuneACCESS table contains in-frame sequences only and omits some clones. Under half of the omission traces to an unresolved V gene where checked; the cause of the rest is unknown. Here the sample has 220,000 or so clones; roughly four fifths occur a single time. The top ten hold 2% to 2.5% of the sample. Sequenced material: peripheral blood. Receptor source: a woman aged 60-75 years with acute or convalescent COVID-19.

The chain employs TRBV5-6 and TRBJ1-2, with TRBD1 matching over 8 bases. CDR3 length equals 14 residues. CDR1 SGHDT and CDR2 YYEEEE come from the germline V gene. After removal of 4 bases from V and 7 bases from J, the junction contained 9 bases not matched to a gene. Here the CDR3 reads CASSGRTGKGGYTF. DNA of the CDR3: TGTGCCAGCAGCGGTCGGACAGGGAAAGGTGGCTACACCTTC.

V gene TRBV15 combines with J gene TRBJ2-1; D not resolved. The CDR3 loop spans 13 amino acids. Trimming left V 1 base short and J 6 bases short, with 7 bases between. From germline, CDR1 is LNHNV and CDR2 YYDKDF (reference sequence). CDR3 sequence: CATSRVSGNEQFF. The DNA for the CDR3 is TGTGCCACCAGCAGAGTTAGTGGCAATGAGCAGTTCTTC.

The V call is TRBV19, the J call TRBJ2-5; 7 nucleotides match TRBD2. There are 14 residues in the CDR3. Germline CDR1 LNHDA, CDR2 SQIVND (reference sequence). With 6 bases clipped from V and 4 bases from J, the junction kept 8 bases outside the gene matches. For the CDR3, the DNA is TGTGCCAGTAGACCCACTAGCGTTATAGAGACCCAGTACTTC. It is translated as CASRPTSVIETQYF.

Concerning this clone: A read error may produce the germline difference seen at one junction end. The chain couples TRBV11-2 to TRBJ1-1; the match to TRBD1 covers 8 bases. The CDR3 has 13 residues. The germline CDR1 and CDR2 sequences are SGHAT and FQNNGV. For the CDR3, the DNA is TGTGCCAGCAGCGTAGACAGGGGCACTGAAGCTTTCTTT. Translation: CASSVDRGTEAFF.

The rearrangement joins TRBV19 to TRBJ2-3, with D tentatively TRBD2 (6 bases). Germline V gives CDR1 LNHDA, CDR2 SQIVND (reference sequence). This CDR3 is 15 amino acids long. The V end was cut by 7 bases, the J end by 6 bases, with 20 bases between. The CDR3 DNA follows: TGTGCCAGTACCCTCCGGGACTCTACGACGGATACGCAGTATTTT. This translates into CASTLRDSTTDTQYF. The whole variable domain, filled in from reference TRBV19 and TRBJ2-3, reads DGGITQSPKYLFRKEGQNVTLSCEQNLNHDAMYWYRQDPGQGLRLIYYSQIVNDFQKGDIAEGYSVSREKKESFPLTVTSAQKNPTAFYLCASTLRDSTTDTQYFGPGTRLTVL.

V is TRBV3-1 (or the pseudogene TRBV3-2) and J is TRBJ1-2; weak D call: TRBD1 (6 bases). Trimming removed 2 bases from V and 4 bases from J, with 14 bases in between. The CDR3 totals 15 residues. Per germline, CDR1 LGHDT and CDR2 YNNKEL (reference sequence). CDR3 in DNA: TGTGCCAGCAGCCAACTCTATCAGGGGTCCTATGGCTACACCTTC. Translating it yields CASSQLYQGSYGYTF.

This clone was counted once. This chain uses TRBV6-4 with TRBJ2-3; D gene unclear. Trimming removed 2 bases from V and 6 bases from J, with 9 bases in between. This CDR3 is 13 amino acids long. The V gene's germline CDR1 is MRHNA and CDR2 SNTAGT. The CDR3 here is CASSDSVEDTQYF. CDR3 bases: TGTGCCAGCAGTGACAGCGTCGAGGATACGCAGTATTTT.

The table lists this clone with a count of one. The CDR3 sequence is CASSLAGPNTAKNIQYF. The DNA of the CDR3 is TGTGCCAGCAGCTTAGCGGGGCCGAACACCGCCAAAAACATTCAGTACTTC. The genes are TRBV7-2 and TRBJ2-4, with D perhaps TRBD1 (5 bases). The ends were cut back, 0 bases at V and 1 base at J, with 13 bases in the middle. Germline V gene data show CDR1 as SGHTA and CDR2 as FQGNSA. The CDR3 runs 17 residues.

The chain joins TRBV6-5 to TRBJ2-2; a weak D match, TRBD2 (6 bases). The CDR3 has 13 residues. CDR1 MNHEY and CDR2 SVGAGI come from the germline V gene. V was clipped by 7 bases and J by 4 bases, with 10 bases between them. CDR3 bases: TGTGCCAGCATTTGGGGACTCACCGGGGAGCTGTTTTTT. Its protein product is CASIWGLTGELFF.

As DNA, the CDR3 is TGTGCCAGCAAGCCCTCCTTAAGACAGGGGCATGGCTACACCTTC. It specifies CASKPSLRQGHGYTF. V is TRBV19 and J is TRBJ1-2; 8 nucleotides match TRBD1. Germline lookup yields CDR1 LNHDA and CDR2 SQIVND (reference sequence). CDR3 length equals 15 residues. V trimming: 9 bases; J trimming: 6 bases; junction bases outside the gene matches: 15.

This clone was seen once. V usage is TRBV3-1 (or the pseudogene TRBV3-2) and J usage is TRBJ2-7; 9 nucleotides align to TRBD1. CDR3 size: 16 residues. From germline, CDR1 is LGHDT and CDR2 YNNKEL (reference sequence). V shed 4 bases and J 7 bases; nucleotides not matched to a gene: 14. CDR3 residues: CASSPSSGQGRLEQYF. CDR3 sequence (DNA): TGTGCCAGCAGCCCGTCGAGTGGACAGGGGAGGCTGGAGCAGTACTTC.